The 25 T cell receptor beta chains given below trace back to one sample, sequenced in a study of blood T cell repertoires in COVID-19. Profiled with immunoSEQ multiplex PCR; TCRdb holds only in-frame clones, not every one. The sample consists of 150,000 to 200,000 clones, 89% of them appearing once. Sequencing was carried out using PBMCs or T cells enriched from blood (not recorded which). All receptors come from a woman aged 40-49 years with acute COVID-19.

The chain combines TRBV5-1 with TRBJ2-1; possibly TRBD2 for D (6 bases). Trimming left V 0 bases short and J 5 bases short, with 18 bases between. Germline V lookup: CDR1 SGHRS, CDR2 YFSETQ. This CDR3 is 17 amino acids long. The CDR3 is CASSLDPWAKRDNEQFF. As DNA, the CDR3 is TGCGCCAGCAGCTTGGATCCCTGGGCTAAGCGGGACAATGAGCAGTTCTTC.

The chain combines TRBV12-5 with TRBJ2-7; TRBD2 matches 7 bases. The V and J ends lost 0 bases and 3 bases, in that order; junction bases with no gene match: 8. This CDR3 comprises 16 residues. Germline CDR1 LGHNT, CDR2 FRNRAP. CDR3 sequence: CASGLVLGLADYEQYF. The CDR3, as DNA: TGTGCTAGTGGTTTGGTATTGGGGCTAGCGGACTACGAGCAGTACTTC. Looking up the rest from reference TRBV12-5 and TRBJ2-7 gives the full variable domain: DARVTQTPRHKVTEMGQEVTMRCQPILGHNTVFWYRQTMMQGLELLAYFRNRAPLDDSGMPKDRFSAEMPDATLATLKIQPSEPRDSAVYFCASGLVLGLADYEQYFGPGTRLTVT.

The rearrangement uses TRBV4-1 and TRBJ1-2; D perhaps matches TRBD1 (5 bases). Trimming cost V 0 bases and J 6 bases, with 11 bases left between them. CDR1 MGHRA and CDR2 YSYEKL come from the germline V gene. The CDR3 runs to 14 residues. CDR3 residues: CASSQEGHPDGYTF. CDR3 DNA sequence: TGCGCCAGCAGCCAAGAAGGACACCCGGATGGCTACACCTTC.

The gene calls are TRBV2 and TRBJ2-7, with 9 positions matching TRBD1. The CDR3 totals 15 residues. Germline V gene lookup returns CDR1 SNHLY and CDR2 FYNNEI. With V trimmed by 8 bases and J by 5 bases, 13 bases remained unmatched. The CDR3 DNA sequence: TGTGCCAGCGGAAATCCCGGGACAGGGTACCACGAGCAGTACTTC. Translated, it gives CASGNPGTGYHEQYF. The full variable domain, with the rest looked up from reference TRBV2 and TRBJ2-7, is EPEVTQTPSHQVTQMGQEVILRCVPISNHLYFYWYRQILGQKVEFLVSFYNNEISEKSEIFDDQFSVERPDGSNFTLKIRSTKLEDSAMYFCASGNPGTGYHEQYFGPGTRLTVT.

The DNA of the CDR3 is TGTGCCAGCAGCCTTGGGGGGATATCAGACACTGAAGCTTTCTTT. This gives the protein CASSLGGISDTEAFF. The chain couples TRBV7-6 to TRBJ1-1; a possible D gene is TRBD1 (5 bases). The CDR3 has 15 amino acids. V lost 5 bases to trimming and J lost 3 bases, with 16 bases between them. Germline-derived CDR1 and CDR2 are SGHVS and FNYEAQ.

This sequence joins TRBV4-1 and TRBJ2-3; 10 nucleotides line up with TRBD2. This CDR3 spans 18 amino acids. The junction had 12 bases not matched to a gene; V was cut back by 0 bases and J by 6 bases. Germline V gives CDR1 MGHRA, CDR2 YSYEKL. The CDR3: CASSQDIPQAGGRDTQYF. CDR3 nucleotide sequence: TGCGCCAGCAGCCAAGATATCCCCCAAGCGGGAGGGCGTGATACGCAGTATTTT.

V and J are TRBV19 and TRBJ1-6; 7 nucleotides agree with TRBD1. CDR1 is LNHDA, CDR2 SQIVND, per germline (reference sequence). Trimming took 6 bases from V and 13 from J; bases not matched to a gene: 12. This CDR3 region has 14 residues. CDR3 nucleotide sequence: TGTGCCAGTAGACAAGGGGGCGCGGTATCGCCCCTCCACTTT. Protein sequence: CASRQGGAVSPLHF.

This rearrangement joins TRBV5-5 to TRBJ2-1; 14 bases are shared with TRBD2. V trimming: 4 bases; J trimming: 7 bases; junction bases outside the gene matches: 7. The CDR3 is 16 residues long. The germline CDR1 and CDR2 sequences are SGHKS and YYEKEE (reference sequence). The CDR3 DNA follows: TGTGCCAGCAGCCCTGGACTAGCGGGAGGTTTTAATGAGCAGTTCTTC. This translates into CASSPGLAGGFNEQFF. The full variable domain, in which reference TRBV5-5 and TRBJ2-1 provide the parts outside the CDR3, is DAGVTQSPTHLIKTRGQQVTLRCSPISGHKSVSWYQQVLGQGPQFIFQYYEKEERGRGNFPDRFSARQFPNYSSELNVNALLLGDSALYLCASSPGLAGGFNEQFFGPGTRLTVL.

The chain's CDR3 is CASSQAGTGGATNEKLFF. CDR3 nucleotide sequence: TGCGCCAGCAGCCAAGCCGGGACAGGGGGCGCGACTAATGAAAAACTGTTTTTT. The chain has TRBV4-3 and TRBJ1-4; 12 nucleotides match TRBD1. Losses at the gene ends were 1 base for V and 2 bases for J; bases not matched to a gene: 5. Per the germline V gene, CDR1 is LGHNA and CDR2 is YSLEER. This CDR3 has 18 amino acids.

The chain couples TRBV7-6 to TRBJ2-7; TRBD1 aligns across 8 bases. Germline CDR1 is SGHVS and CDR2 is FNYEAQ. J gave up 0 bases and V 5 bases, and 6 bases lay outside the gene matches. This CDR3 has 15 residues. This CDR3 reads CASSIGQGNSYEQYF. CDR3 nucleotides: TGTGCCAGCAGCATAGGACAGGGAAACTCCTACGAGCAGTACTTC.

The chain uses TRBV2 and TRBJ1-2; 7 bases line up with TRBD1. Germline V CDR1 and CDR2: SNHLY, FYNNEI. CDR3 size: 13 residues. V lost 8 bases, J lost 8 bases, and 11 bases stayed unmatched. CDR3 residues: CASWAGRGYGYTF. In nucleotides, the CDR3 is TGTGCCAGCTGGGCAGGCAGGGGGTACGGCTACACCTTC.

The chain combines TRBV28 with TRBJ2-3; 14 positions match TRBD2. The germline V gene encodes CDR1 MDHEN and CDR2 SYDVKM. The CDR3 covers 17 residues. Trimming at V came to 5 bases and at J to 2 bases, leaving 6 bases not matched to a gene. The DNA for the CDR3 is TGTGCCAGCAGTGTGACTAGCGGGGGGGCCTACACAGATACGCAGTATTTT. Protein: CASSVTSGGAYTDTQYF.

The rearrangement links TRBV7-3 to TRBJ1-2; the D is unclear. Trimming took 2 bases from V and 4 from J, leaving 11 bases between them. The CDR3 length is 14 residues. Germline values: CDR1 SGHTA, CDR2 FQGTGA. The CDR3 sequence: CASSLGPGSYGYTF. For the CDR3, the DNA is TGTGCCAGCAGCTTAGGCCCCGGGTCCTATGGCTACACCTTC.

The chain's CDR3 is CASSQGGGWTGELFF. The CDR3 DNA reads as TGTGCCAGCAGCCAAGGAGGGGGCTGGACCGGGGAGCTGTTTTTT. The chain is built from TRBV3-1 (or the pseudogene TRBV3-2) and TRBJ2-2; 7 bases are a match to TRBD1. Germline-derived CDR1 and CDR2 are LGHDT and YNNKEL (reference sequence). V shed 1 base and J 5 bases; nucleotides not matched to a gene: 4. The CDR3 length is 15 residues.

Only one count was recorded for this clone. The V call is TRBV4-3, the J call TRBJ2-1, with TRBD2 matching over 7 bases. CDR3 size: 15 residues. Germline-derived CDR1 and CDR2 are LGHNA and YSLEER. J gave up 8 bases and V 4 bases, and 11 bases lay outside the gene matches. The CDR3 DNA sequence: TGCGCCAGCAGCCCCTCTATCGGACTAGGGGATGAGCAGTTCTTC. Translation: CASSPSIGLGDEQFF.

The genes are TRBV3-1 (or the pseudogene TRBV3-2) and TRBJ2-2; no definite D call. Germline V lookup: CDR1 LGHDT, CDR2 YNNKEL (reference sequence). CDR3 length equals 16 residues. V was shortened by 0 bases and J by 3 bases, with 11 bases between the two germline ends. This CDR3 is CASSQEDVRYTGELFF. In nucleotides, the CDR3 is TGTGCCAGCAGCCAAGAAGATGTCAGGTACACCGGGGAGCTGTTTTTT.

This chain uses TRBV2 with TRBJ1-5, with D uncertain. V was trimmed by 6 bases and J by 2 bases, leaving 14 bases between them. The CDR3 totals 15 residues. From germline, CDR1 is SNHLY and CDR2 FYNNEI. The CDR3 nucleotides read TGTGCCAGCAGAGAGGGCGCGGGTGGCAATCAGCCCCAGCATTTT. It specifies CASREGAGGNQPQHF.

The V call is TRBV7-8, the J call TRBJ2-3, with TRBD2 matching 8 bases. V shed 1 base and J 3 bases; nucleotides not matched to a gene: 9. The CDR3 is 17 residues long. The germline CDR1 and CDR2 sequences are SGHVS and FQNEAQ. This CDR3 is CASSLVPGGRTTDTQYF. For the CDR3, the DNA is TGTGCCAGCAGCTTAGTCCCGGGGGGGCGTACGACAGATACGCAGTATTTT.

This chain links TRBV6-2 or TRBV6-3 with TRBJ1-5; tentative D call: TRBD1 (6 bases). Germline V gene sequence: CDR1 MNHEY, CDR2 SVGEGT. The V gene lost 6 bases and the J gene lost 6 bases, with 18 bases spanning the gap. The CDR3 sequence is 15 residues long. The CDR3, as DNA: TGTGCCAGCAGCGGGTCGGGGGGGGCGATTCAGCCCCAGCATTTT. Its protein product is CASSGSGGAIQPQHF.

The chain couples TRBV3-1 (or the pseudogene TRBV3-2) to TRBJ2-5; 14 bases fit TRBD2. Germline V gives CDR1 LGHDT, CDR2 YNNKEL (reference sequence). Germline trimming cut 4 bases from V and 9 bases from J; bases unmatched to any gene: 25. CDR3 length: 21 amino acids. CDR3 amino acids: CASSLTFPGLAGAYPKEAQYF. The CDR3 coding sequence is TGTGCCAGCAGCCTTACGTTTCCGGGACTAGCGGGAGCCTACCCCAAGGAGGCCCAGTACTTC.

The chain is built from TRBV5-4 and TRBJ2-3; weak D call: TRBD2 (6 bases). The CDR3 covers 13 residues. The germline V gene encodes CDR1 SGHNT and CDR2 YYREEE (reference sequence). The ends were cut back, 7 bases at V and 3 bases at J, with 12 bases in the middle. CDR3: CASGLPGTDTQYF. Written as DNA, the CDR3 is TGTGCCAGCGGACTACCAGGGACAGATACGCAGTATTTT.

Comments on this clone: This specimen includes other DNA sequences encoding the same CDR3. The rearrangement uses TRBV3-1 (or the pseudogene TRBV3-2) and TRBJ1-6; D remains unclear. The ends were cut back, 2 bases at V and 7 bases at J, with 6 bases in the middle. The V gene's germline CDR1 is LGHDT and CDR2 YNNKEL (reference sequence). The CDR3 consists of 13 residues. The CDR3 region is CASSQTRNSPLHF. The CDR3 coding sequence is TGTGCCAGCAGCCAAACCAGAAATTCACCCCTCCACTTT.

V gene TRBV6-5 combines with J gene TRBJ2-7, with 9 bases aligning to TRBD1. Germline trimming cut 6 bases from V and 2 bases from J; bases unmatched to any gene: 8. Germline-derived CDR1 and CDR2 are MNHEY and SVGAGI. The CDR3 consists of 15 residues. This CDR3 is CASRTGTGLTYEQYF. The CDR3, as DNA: TGTGCCAGCAGGACCGGGACAGGGCTGACCTACGAGCAGTACTTC.

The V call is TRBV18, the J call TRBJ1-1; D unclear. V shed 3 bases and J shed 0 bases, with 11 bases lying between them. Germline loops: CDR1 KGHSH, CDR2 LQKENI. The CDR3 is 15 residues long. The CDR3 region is CASSPPPFMNTEAFF. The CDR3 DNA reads TGTGCCAGCTCACCTCCCCCGTTTATGAACACTGAAGCTTTCTTT.

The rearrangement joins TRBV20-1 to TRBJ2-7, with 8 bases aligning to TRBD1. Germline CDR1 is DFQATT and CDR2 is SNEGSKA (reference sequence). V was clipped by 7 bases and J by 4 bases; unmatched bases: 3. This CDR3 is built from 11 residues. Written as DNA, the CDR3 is TGCAGTGTTCGACAGGGGTACGAGCAGTACTTC. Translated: CSVRQGYEQYF.